This TCR beta chain is drawn from a study of T cell responses to AZD1222 COVID-19 vaccine. Study-level information: Pooling covered second doses at about 4 or about 12 weeks.

About this clone: The target antigen is unknown.

Clones were sequenced by immunoSEQ multiplex PCR, and TCRdb holds only the in-frame ones, with some missing. Here the sample spans tens of thousands of clones, more than 90% being singletons. Germline V gene data show CDR1 as MNHEY and CDR2 as SVGAGI. This CDR3 is built from 11 residues. Trimming took off 3 bases at V and 8 bases at J, with 6 bases between the two ends. The study, taken as a whole, reports: Of the AZD1222 recipients, only 5 to 7 were seropositive at baseline. Nearly half of spike-specific TCRs reportedly go after variant regions that carry no mutations. Clonal diversity was possibly underestimated, and white British individuals and females predominated among donors.

The sample was peripheral blood, taken on day 0 of AZD1222 vaccination. The clonotype was recovered from an adult in good health. The V gene is TRBV6-5, the J gene TRBJ2-3; D not certain. CDR3 nucleotides: TGTGCCAGCAGTTATGGTGGTACGCAGTATTTT. Its translation is CASSYGGTQYF.